This TCR beta chain was profiled in a study of glioma-infiltrating T cells. Study conclusions and caveats: Tissue and blood shared very few CDR3 sequences. Gliomas, especially low-grade, showed above-expected tissue-blood divergence; non-neoplastic patients showed below.

This CDR3 region has 14 residues. Germline lookup yields CDR1 MDHEN and CDR2 SYDVKM. V gave up 8 bases and J gave up 0 bases, with 11 bases separating them. This clonotype was observed a handful of times. Its antigen remains unknown. Using RNA template, CDR3s of TCR alpha and beta were amplified with iRepertoire arm-PCR. For one-step reverse transcription and amplification, about 85-400 ng of tissue mRNA or PBMC total RNA was used. TCRdb reprocessed the multiplex PCR reads with MiXCR, giving one entry per CDR3 protein. The sample shows about 130,000 distinct CDR3 sequences, around 23% of them seen only once.

The chain couples TRBV28 to TRBJ1-5; no definite D call. The TCR originated in a human donor with low-grade glioma or glioblastoma, undergoing nonglioma brain surgery, or in good health (not recorded which). The sequencing input was glioma tissue, nonneoplastic brain tissue, or PBMCs (not recorded which). CDR3 coding DNA: TGTGCCAGCGTGGCACAGTTTAGCAATCAGCCCCAGCATTTT. Translation: CASVAQFSNQPQHF.